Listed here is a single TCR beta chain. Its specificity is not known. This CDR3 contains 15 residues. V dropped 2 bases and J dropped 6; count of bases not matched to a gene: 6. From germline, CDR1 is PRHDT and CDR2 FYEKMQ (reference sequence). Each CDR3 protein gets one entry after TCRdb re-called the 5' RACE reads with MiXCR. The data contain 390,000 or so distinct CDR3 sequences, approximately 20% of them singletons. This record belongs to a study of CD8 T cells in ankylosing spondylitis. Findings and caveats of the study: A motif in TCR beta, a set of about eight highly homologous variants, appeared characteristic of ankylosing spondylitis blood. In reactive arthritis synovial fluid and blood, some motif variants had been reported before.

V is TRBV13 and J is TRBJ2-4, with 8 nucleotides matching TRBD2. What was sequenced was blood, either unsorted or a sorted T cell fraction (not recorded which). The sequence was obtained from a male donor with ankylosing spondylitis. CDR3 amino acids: CASSLLAGLRNIQYF. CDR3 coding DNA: TGTGCCAGCAGCTTATTAGCGGGATTGAGAAACATTCAGTACTTC. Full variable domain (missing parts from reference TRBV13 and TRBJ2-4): AAGVIQSPRHLIKEKRETATLKCYPIPRHDTVYWYQQGPGQDPQFLISFYEKMQSDKGSIPDRFSAQQFSDYHSELNMSSLELGDSALYFCASSLLAGLRNIQYFGAGTRLSVL.